One T cell receptor beta chain is described in this entry. Its antigen is currently unknown. Built from TCR beta cDNA, the libraries had unique molecular identifiers in them. Once about 0.95 to 10 million T cells were used, approximately 520,000 cDNA molecules resulted. Each CDR3 protein gets one entry after TCRdb re-called the PCR reads with MiXCR. The repertoire includes about 200,000 distinct CDR3 sequences, roughly 30% of them detected once, and 3.4% sits in the top ten. After removal of 2 bases from V and 7 bases from J, the junction contained 18 bases not matched to a gene. The CDR3 spans 18 residues. Per the germline V gene, CDR1 is MNHEY and CDR2 is SVGEGT. This entry belongs to a study of post-analysis software for immune sequencing data. Study-level points and caveats: Compared with controls, patients had more of roughly 5 TRBV segments, including TRBV5-6, TRBV5-1 and TRBV20-1.

The receptor comes from a girl under 18 with multiple sclerosis. Sequencing was done on a sample of blood. The chain carries TRBV6-2 or TRBV6-3 and TRBJ2-7; 9 nucleotides agree with TRBD2. As DNA, the CDR3 is TGTGCCAGCAGTTACGGTGGGCTAGCGGGGCCCCCGGGAGATGAGCAGTACTTC. Residues: CASSYGGLAGPPGDEQYF.